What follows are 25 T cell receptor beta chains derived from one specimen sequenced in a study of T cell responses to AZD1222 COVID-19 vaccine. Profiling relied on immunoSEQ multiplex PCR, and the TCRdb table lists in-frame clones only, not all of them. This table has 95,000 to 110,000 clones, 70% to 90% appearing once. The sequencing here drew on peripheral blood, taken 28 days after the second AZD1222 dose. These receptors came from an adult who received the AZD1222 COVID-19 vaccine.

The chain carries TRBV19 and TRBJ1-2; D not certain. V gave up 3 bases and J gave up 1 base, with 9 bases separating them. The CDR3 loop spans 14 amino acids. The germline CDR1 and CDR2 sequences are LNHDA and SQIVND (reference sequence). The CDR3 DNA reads TGTGCCAGTAGTATTCTAAGCCTTAACTATGGCTACACCTTC. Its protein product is CASSILSLNYGYTF.

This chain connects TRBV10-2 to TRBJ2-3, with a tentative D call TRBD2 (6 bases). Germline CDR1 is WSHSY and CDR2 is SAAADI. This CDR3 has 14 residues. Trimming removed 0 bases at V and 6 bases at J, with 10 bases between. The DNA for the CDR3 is TGCGCCAGCAGTGAGTCACTAGCTGCGGATACGCAGTATTTT. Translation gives CASSESLAADTQYF.

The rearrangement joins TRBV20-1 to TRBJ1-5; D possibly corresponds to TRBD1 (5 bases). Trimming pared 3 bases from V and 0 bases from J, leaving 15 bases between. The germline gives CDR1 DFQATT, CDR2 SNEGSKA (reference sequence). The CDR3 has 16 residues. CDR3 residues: CSASGRDSYSNQPQHF. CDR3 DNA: TGCAGTGCTAGTGGCAGGGATTCCTATAGCAATCAGCCCCAGCATTTT.

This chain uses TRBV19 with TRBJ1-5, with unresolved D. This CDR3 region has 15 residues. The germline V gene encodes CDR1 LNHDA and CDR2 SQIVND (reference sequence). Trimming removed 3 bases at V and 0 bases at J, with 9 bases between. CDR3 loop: CASSISPYSNQPQHF. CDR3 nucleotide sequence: TGTGCCAGTAGTATTAGCCCTTATAGCAATCAGCCCCAGCATTTT.

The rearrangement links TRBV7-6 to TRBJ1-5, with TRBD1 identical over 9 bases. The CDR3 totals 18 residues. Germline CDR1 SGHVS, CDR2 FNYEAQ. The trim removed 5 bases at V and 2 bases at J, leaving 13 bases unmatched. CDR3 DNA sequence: TGTGCCAGCAGCCCAGGGACAGGGTTCCCCAAGGGCAATCAGCCCCAGCATTTT. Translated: CASSPGTGFPKGNQPQHF.

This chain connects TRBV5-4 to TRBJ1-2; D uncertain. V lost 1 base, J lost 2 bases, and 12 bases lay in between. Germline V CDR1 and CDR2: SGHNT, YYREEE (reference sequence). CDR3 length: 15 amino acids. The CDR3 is CASSLSTEMNYGYTF. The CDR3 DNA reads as TGTGCCAGCAGCTTGTCAACGGAGATGAACTATGGCTACACCTTC.

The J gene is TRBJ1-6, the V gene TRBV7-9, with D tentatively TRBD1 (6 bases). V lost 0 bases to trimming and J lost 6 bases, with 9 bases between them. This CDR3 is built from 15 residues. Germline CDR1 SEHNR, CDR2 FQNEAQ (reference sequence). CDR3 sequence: CASSLASGVNSPLHF. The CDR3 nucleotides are TGTGCCAGCAGCTTAGCGTCAGGGGTTAATTCACCCCTCCACTTT.

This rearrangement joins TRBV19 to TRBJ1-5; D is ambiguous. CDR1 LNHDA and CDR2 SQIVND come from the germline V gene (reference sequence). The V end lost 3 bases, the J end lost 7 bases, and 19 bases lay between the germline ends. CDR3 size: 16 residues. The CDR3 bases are TGTGCCAGTAGTATTTCGGTGGCGCGGGTATCCCAGCCCCAGCATTTT. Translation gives CASSISVARVSQPQHF.

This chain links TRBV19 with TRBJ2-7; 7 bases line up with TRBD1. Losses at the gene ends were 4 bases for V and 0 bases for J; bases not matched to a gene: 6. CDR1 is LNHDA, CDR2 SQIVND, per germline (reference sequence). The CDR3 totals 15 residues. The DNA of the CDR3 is TGTGCCAGTAGTACCACAGGGGCCAGCTCCTACGAGCAGTACTTC. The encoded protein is CASSTTGASSYEQYF. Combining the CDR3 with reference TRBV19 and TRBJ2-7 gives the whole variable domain DGGITQSPKYLFRKEGQNVTLSCEQNLNHDAMYWYRQDPGQGLRLIYYSQIVNDFQKGDIAEGYSVSREKKESFPLTVTSAQKNPTAFYLCASSTTGASSYEQYFGPGTRLTVT.

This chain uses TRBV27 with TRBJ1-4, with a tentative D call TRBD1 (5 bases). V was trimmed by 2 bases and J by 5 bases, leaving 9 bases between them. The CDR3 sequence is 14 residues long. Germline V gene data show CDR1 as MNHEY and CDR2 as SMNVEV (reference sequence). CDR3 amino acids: CASSLSRVNEKLFF. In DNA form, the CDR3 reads TGTGCCAGCAGTTTAAGCAGGGTGAATGAAAAACTGTTTTTT.

The CDR3 sequence: CASRQESTDTQYF. In DNA form, the CDR3 reads TGTGCCAGCAGACAGGAGAGCACAGATACGCAGTATTTT. V gene TRBV6-5 combines with J gene TRBJ2-3, with D perhaps matching TRBD1 (5 bases). The CDR3 runs to 13 residues. With 6 bases removed from V and 0 bases from J, the gap between germline ends came to 7 bases. From germline, CDR1 is MNHEY and CDR2 SVGAGI.

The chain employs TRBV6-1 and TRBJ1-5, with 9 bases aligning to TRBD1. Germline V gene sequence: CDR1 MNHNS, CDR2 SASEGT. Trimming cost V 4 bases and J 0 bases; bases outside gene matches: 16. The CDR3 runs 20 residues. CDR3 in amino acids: CASSALSWDRDWYSNQPQHF. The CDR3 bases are TGTGCCAGCAGTGCCCTAAGTTGGGACAGGGACTGGTATAGCAATCAGCCCCAGCATTTT.

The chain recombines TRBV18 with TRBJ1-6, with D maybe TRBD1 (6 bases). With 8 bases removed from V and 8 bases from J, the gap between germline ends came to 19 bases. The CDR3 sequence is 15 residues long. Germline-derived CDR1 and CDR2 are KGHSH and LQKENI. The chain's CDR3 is CASRLEGGSDSPLHF. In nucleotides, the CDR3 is TGTGCCAGCCGCCTAGAGGGGGGCTCTGATTCACCCCTCCACTTT.

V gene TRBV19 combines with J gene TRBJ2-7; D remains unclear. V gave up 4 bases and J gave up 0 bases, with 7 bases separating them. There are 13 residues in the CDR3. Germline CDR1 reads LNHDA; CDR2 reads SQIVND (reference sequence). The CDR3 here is CASSSSSSYEQYF. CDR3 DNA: TGTGCCAGTAGTAGCAGTAGCTCCTACGAGCAGTACTTC.

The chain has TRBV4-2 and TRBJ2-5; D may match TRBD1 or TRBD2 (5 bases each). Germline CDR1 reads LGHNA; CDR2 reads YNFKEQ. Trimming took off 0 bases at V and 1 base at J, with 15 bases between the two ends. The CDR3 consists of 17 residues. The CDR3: CASSQESQGGSQETQYF. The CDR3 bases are TGTGCCAGCAGCCAAGAGTCGCAGGGTGGGAGCCAAGAGACCCAGTACTTC.

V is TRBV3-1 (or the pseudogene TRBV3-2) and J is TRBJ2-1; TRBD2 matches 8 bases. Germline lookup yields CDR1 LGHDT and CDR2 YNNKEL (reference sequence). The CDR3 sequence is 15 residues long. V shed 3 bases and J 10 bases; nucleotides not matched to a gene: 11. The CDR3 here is CASSHPLTSGTEQFF. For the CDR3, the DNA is TGTGCCAGCAGCCATCCCCTTACTAGCGGAACGGAGCAGTTCTTC.

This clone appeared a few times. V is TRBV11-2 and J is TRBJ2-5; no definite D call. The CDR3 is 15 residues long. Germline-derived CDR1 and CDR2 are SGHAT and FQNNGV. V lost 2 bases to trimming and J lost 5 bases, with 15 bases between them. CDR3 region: CASSLLTAPAETQYF. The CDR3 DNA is TGTGCCAGCAGCTTATTAACGGCGCCGGCGGAGACCCAGTACTTC.

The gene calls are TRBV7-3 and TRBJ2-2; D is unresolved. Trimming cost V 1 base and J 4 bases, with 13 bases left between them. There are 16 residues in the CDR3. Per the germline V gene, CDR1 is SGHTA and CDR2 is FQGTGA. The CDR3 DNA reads TGTGCCAGCAGCTTAAGGGGTTCTCTCTCCACCGGGGAGCTGTTTTTT. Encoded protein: CASSLRGSLSTGELFF.

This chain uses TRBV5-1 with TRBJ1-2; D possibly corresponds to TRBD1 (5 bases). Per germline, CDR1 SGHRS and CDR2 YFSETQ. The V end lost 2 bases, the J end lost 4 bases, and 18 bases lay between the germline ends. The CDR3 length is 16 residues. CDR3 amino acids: CASSLGQVPGGYGYTF. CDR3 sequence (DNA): TGCGCCAGCAGCTTAGGCCAGGTCCCGGGGGGCTATGGCTACACCTTC. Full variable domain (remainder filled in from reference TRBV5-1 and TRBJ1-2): KAGVTQTPRYLIKTRGQQVTLSCSPISGHRSVSWYQQTPGQGLQFLFEYFSETQRNKGNFPGRFSGRQFSNSRSEMNVSTLELGDSALYLCASSLGQVPGGYGYTFGSGTRLTVV.

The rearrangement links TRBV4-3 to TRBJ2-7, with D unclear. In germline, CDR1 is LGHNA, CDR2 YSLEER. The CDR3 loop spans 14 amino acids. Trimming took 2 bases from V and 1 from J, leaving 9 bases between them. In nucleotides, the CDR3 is TGCGCCAGCAGCCAACAGGCCGGATCCTACGAGCAGTACTTC. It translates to CASSQQAGSYEQYF.

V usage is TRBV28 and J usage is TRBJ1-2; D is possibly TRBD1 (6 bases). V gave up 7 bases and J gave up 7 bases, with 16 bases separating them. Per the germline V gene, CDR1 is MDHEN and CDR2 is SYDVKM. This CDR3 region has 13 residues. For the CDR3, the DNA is TGTGCCAGCAATCTACAGGGAGGGAGTGGCTACACCTTC. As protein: CASNLQGGSGYTF.

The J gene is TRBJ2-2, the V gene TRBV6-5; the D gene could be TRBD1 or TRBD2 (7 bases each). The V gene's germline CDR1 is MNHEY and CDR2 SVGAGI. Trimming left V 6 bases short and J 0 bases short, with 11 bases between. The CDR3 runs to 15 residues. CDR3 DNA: TGTGCCAGCAGGGCAGGGGGGGCGAACACCGGGGAGCTGTTTTTT. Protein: CASRAGGANTGELFF.

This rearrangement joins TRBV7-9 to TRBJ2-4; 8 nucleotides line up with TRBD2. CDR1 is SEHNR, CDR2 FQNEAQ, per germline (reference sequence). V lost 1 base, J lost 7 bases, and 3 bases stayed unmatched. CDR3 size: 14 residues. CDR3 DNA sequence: TGTGCCAGCAGCTTAGTTACGGGGGGGAACATTCAGTACTTC. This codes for CASSLVTGGNIQYF.

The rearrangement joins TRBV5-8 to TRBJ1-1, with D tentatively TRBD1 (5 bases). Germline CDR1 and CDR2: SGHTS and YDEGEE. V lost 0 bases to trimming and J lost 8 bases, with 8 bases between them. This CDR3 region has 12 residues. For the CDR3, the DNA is TGTGCCAGCAGCTTGGACTACAGGGAAGCTTTCTTT. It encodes CASSLDYREAFF.

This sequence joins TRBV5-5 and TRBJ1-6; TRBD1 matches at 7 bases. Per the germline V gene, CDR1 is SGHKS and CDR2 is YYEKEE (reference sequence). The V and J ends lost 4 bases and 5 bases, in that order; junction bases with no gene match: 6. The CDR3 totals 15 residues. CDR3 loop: CASSLLGQNNSPLHF. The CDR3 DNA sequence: TGTGCCAGCAGCCTGCTGGGACAGAATAATTCACCCCTCCACTTT.